This TCR beta chain appears in the sequencing data of a study of blood T cell repertoires in COVID-19. As for the study in general: COVID-19 samples collected from the United States, Italy and Spain covered acute and convalescent phases.

The assay was immunoSEQ multiplex PCR, and TCRdb's table has in-frame clones only and misses some. The profile covers approximately 260,000 clones, with about 86% appearing a single time and 2.5% to 3.5% taken by the ten largest. All enrollees were roughly 18 to 100 years old and from 20 to 25 US areas. This clonotype originated in a woman between 40 and 50 years old with acute COVID-19. The sample consisted of PBMCs or T cells enriched from blood (not recorded which).

CDR3 sequence reads: CASSQGLAGTYNEQFF. Written as DNA, the CDR3 is TGCGCCAGCAGCCAAGGACTAGCGGGTACCTACAATGAGCAGTTCTTC. The V gene is TRBV4-1, the J gene TRBJ2-1; TRBD2 matches 10 bases. The CDR3 length is 16 residues. Germline-derived CDR1 and CDR2 are MGHRA and YSYEKL. J lost 2 bases, V lost 1 base, and 2 bases had no gene match.